This is a list of T cell receptor beta chains from one sample in a study of blood T cell repertoires in COVID-19. Sequenced by immunoSEQ multiplex PCR; TCRdb stores in-frame clones only, minus some. The table records around 88,000 clones, 81% of them present only once. The sequenced sample consisted of peripheral blood. Receptors were obtained from a man aged 60 to 75 with acute or convalescent COVID-19. Each CDR3 is given with its conserved first and last residue. D genes are given only for firm matches. Size tells how often a clone was seen (once, few, many) or the class of an expanded clone, and some rows leave it out.

length: 14
J: TRBJ1-2
V: TRBV19
D: TRBD1
size: NA
DNA: TGTGCCAGTAGTTATACAGGGGTCAACTATGGCTACACCTTC
CDR3: CASSYTGVNYGYTF

length: 15
J: TRBJ2-3
V: TRBV19
D: NA
size: once
DNA: TGTGCCAGTAGAAAGACAGGAACAAGGGCAGATACGCAGTATTTT
CDR3: CASRKTGTRADTQYF

length: 15
J: TRBJ2-2
V: TRBV27
D: TRBD1
size: few
DNA: TGTGCCAGCAGTTCCCCGGACAGGTTTTTGCGGGAGCTGTTTTTT
CDR3: CASSSPDRFLRELFF

length: 14
J: TRBJ2-7
V: TRBV19
D: TRBD1
size: few
DNA: TGTGCCACCAACCCCGGCCGACAGGGTGGCGAGCAGTACTTC
CDR3: CATNPGRQGGEQYF

length: 14
J: TRBJ2-2
V: TRBV6-5
D: NA
size: NA
DNA: TGTGCCAGCAAACCTTCCAGGGACACCGGGGAGCTGTTTTTT
CDR3: CASKPSRDTGELFF

length: 14
J: TRBJ1-2
V: TRBV13
D: TRBD1
size: NA
DNA: TGTGCCAGCAGCTTACGGGACAGGGGAGGAGGCTACACCTTC
CDR3: CASSLRDRGGGYTF

length: 15
J: TRBJ2-3
V: TRBV27
D: TRBD2
size: NA
DNA: TGTGCCAGCAGTACTTGGACTAGCGGCACAGATACGCAGTATTTT
CDR3: CASSTWTSGTDTQYF

length: 15
J: TRBJ1-3
V: TRBV7-6
D: TRBD1
size: once
DNA: TGTGCCAGCAGCTTAGCAGGGGGCGGTGGAAACACCATATATTTT
CDR3: CASSLAGGGGNTIYF

length: 13
J: TRBJ2-7
V: TRBV19
D: TRBD2
size: NA
DNA: TGTGCCAGTAGTCGCGGGAGGGCCTACGAGCAGTACTTC
CDR3: CASSRGRAYEQYF

length: 11
J: TRBJ2-3
V: TRBV30
D: NA
size: NA
DNA: TGTGCCTGGAGTGTCAAAGATACGCAGTATTTT
CDR3: CAWSVKDTQYF

length: 13
J: TRBJ2-5
V: TRBV7-2
D: NA
size: NA
DNA: TGTGCCAGCAGCTCCGGACTTACGGAGACCCAGTACTTC
CDR3: CASSSGLTETQYF

length: 15
J: TRBJ1-2
V: TRBV5-1
D: NA
size: NA
DNA: TGCGCCAGCAGCGTTCACCGGGAGCCTAGGAATGGCTACACCTTC
CDR3: CASSVHREPRNGYTF

length: 11
J: TRBJ2-7
V: TRBV2
D: NA
size: NA
DNA: TGTGCCAGCAGCGCAGCAGAGGGGCAGTACTTC
CDR3: CASSAAEGQYF

length: 15
J: TRBJ2-1
V: TRBV6-2/TRBV6-3
D: TRBD1
size: NA
DNA: TGTGCCAGCAGTTACAGGGGGCGCCCCTACAATGAGCAGTTCTTC
CDR3: CASSYRGRPYNEQFF

length: 12
J: TRBJ2-5
V: TRBV7-9
D: NA
size: few
DNA: TGTGCCAGCAGCTTAAGCGGAGAGACCCAGTACTTC
CDR3: CASSLSGETQYF

length: 15
J: TRBJ1-4
V: TRBV19
D: NA
size: NA
DNA: TGTGCCAGTAGCGATGGGACTCCAACTAATGAAAAACTGTTTTTT
CDR3: CASSDGTPTNEKLFF

length: 13
J: TRBJ2-7
V: TRBV5-6
D: NA
size: few
DNA: TGTGCCAGCAGCTCCTTCGCGATGTACGAGCAGTACTTC
CDR3: CASSSFAMYEQYF

length: 14
J: TRBJ2-2
V: TRBV15
D: NA
size: NA
DNA: TGTGCCACCAGTATCGGACAGAACACCGGGGAGCTGTTTTTT
CDR3: CATSIGQNTGELFF

length: 19
J: TRBJ2-1
V: TRBV5-5
D: TRBD2
size: NA
DNA: TGTGCCAGCAGCTCCACCGCCCTGACTAGCGGGAGGGCGGAGAATGAGCAGTTCTTC
CDR3: CASSSTALTSGRAENEQFF

length: 14
J: TRBJ2-7
V: TRBV5-4
D: NA
size: NA
DNA: TGTGCCAGCAGCTTTTACGGGGAAACCTACGAGCAGTACTTC
CDR3: CASSFYGETYEQYF

length: 16
J: TRBJ2-2
V: TRBV5-1
D: NA
size: once
DNA: TGCGCCAGCAGCCCGGGGCGGGGACCGAACACCGGGGAGCTGTTTTTT
CDR3: CASSPGRGPNTGELFF

length: 15
J: TRBJ2-7
V: TRBV7-9
D: TRBD1
size: NA
DNA: TGTGCCAGCAGCTTAGGACAGGGAATAATTTACGAGCAGTACTTC
CDR3: CASSLGQGIIYEQYF

length: 15
J: TRBJ2-1
V: TRBV19
D: TRBD2
size: few
DNA: TGTGCCAGTAGTAAACTAGCGGGAGGGAACAATGAGCAGTTCTTC
CDR3: CASSKLAGGNNEQFF

length: 12
J: TRBJ1-4
V: TRBV2
D: NA
size: NA
DNA: TGTGCCAGCACCAGGTATAATGAAAAACTGTTTTTT
CDR3: CASTRYNEKLFF

length: 16
J: TRBJ1-1
V: TRBV25-1
D: NA
size: NA
DNA: TGTGCCAGCTCTGATGGGCGGACACCCTGGGGCACTGAAGCTTTCTTT
CDR3: CASSDGRTPWGTEAFF

length: 14
J: TRBJ1-2
V: TRBV7-2
D: TRBD1
size: few
DNA: TGTGCCAGCAGCTTAAACTTACAGGGGGTTAGCTACACCTTC
CDR3: CASSLNLQGVSYTF

length: 15
J: TRBJ2-1
V: TRBV9
D: NA
size: NA
DNA: TGTGCCAGCAGCGAAAGCGGGTCCCCCTACAATGAGCAGTTCTTC
CDR3: CASSESGSPYNEQFF

length: 13
J: TRBJ2-3
V: TRBV5-1
D: NA
size: NA
DNA: TGCGCCAGCAGCATCGGGTCGGCCTATACGCAGTATTTT
CDR3: CASSIGSAYTQYF

length: 15
J: TRBJ1-2
V: TRBV7-9
D: TRBD1
size: few
DNA: TGTGCCAGCAGCCCCCGGGACAGGGCCTCCTATGGCTACACCTTC
CDR3: CASSPRDRASYGYTF